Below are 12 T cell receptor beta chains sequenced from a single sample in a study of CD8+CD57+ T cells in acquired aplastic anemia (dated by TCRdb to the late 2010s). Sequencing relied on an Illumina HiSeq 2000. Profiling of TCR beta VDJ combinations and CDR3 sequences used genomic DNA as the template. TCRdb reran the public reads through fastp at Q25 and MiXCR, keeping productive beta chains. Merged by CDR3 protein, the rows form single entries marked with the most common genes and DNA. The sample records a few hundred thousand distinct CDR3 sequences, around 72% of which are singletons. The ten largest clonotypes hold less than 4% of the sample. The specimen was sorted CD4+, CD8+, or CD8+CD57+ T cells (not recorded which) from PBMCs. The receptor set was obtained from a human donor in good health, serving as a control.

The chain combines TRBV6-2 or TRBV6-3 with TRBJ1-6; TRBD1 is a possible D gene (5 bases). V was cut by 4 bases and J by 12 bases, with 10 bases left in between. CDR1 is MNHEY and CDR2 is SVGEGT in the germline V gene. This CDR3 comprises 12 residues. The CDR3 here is CASSLRGLPLHF. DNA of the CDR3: TGTGCCAGCAGTTTGAGGGGTTTACCCCTCCACTTT.

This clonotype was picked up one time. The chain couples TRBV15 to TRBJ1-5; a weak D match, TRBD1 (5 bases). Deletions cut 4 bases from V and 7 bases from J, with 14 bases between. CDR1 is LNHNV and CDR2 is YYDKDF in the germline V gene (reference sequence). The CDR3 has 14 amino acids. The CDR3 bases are TGTGCCACCAGCATAGAAAGGGGATGGCAGCCCCAGCATTTT. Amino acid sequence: CATSIERGWQPQHF.

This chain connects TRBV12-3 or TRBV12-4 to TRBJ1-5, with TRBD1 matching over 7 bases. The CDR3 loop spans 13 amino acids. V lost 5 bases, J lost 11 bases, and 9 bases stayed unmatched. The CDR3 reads CASSRTGKETQHF. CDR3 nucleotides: TGTGCCAGCAGTCGGACAGGAAAAGAGACCCAGCATTTT.

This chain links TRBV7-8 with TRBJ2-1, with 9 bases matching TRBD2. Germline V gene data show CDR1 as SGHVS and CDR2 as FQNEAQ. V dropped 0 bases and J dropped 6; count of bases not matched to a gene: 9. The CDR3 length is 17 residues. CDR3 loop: CASSLALAGRLGNEQFF. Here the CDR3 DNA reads TGTGCCAGCAGCTTAGCCCTAGCGGGGCGATTGGGCAATGAGCAGTTCTTC.

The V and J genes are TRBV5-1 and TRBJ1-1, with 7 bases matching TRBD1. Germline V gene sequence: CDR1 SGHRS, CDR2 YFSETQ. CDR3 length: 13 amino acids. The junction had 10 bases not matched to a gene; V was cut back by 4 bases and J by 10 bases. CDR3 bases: TGCGCCAGCAGCATGCCCGGGACAGTCTCAGCTTTCTTT. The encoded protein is CASSMPGTVSAFF.

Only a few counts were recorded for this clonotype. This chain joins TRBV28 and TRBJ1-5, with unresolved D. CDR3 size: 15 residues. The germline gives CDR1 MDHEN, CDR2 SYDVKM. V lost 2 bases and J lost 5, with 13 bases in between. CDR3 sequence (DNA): TGTGCCAGCAGTTTACTCGCCTCCGGGCATCAGCCCCAGCATTTT. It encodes CASSLLASGHQPQHF.

DNA for the CDR3: TGTGCCAGCGTCACCCTAGCGGGGGGGTTGCCAGATACGCAGTATTTT. Residues: CASVTLAGGLPDTQYF. The rearrangement joins TRBV12-3 or TRBV12-4 to TRBJ2-3, with TRBD2 matching 12 bases. V was pared by 8 bases and J by 4 bases, with 10 bases of the junction left unmatched. The CDR3 extends over 16 amino acids.

This chain's CDR3 is CSANGNTEAFF. CDR3 DNA: TGCAGTGCGAACGGGAACACTGAAGCTTTCTTT. This rearrangement joins TRBV20-1 to TRBJ1-1, with D unresolved. CDR1 and CDR2 from the germline V gene are DFQATT and SNEGSKA (reference sequence). Deletions cut 6 bases from V and 1 base from J, with 6 bases between. This CDR3 contains 11 residues.

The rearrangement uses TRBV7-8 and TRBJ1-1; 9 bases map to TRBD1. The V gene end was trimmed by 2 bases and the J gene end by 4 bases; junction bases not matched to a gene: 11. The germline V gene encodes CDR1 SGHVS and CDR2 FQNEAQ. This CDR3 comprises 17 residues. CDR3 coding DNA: TGTGCCAGCAGCTTAAAACCCGGGACAGGGATCGGCACTGAAGCTTTCTTT. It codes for CASSLKPGTGIGTEAFF.

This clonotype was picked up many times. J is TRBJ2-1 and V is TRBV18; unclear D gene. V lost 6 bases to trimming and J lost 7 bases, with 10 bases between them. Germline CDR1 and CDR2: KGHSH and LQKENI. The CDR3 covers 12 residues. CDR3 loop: CASSGIVNEQFF. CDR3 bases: TGTGCCAGCTCGGGGATAGTGAATGAGCAGTTCTTC.

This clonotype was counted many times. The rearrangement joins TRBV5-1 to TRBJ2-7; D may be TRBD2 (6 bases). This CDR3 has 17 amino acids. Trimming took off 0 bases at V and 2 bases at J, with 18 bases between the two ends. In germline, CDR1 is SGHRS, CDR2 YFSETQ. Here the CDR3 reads CASSLASGGSITYEQYF. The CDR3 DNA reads TGCGCCAGCAGCTTGGCTTCCGGGGGTAGTATCACCTACGAGCAGTACTTC.

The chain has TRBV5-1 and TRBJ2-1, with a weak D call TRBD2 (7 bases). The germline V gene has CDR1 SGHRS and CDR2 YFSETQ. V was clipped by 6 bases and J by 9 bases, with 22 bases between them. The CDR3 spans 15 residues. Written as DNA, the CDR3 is TGCGCCAGCAACTTAGCGGGCAGGGGTTGGGGTGAGCAGTTCTTC. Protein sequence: CASNLAGRGWGEQFF.